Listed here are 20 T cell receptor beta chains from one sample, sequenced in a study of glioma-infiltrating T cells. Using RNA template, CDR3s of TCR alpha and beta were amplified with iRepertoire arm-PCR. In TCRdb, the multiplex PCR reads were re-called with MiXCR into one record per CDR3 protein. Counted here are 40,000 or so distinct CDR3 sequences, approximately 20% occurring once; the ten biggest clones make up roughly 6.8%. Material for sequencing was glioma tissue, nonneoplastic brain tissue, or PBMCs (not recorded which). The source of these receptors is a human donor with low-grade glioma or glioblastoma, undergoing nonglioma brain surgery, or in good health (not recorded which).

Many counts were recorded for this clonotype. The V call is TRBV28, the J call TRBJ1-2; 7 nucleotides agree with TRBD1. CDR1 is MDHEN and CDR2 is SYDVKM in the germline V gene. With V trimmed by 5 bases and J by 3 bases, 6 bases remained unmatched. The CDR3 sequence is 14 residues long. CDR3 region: CASSLHDRDYGYTF. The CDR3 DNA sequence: TGTGCCAGCAGTCTTCACGACAGGGACTATGGCTACACCTTC.

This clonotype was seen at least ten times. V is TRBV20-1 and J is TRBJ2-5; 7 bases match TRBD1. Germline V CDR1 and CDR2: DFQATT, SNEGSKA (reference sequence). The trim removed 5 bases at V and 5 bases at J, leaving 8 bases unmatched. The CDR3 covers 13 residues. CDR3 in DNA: TGCAGTGCTGGTAGACAGGGAAGCGAGACCCAGTACTTC. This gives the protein CSAGRQGSETQYF.

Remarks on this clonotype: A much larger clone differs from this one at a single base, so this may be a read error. Written as DNA, the CDR3 is TGTGCCAGTCGATTTGAGGGTCTCCGCACAGATACGCAGTATTTT. It translates to CASRFEGLRTDTQYF. The V gene is TRBV2, the J gene TRBJ2-3; D is possibly TRBD2 (5 bases). In germline, CDR1 is SNHLY, CDR2 FYNNEI. V lost 9 bases to trimming and J lost 1 base, with 17 bases between them. The CDR3 length is 15 residues.

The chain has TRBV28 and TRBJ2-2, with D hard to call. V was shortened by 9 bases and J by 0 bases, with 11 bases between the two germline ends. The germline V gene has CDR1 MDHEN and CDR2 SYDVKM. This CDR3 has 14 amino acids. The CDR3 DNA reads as TGTGCCAGTGTGAGTGGGCCGAACACCGGGGAGCTGTTTTTT. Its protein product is CASVSGPNTGELFF.

The CDR3 coding sequence is TGTGCCAGCAGCGTAGGGCCGGGACAGGGCTTTGGCACTGAAGCTTTCTTT. Protein: CASSVGPGQGFGTEAFF. The rearrangement links TRBV9 to TRBJ1-1, with 9 bases aligning to TRBD1. With V trimmed by 0 bases and J by 4 bases, 10 bases remained unmatched. Per the germline V gene, CDR1 is SGDLS and CDR2 is YYNGEE. The CDR3 consists of 17 residues.

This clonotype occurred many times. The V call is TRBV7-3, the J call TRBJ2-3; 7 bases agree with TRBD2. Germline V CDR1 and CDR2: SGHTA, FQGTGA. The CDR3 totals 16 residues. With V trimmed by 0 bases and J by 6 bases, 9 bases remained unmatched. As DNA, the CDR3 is TGTGCCAGCAGCTTAACGATGGCGGGGGAGCTCGATACGCAGTATTTT. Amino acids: CASSLTMAGELDTQYF.

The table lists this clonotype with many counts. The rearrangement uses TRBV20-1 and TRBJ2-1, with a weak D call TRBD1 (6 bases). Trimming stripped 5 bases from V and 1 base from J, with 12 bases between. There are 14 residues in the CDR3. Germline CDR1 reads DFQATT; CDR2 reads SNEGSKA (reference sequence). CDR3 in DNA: TGCAGTGCTCCGGACAGTAGATCCTACAATGAGCAGTTCTTC. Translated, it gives CSAPDSRSYNEQFF.

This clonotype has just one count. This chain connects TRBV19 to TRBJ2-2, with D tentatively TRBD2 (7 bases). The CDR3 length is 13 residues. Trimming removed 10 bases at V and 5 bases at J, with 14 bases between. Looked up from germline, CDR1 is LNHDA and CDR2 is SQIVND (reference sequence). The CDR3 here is CATWGGNTGELFF. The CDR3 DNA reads TGTGCCACCTGGGGGGGCAATACCGGGGAGCTGTTTTTT.

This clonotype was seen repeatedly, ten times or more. The CDR3 reads CASSRNRGQRYHEQFF. In nucleotides, the CDR3 is TGTGCCAGCAGCAGGAACAGGGGGCAGAGGTACCATGAGCAGTTCTTC. The chain couples TRBV4-2 to TRBJ2-1; TRBD1 agrees at 9 bases. Trimming at V came to 5 bases and at J to 8 bases, leaving 13 bases not matched to a gene. The CDR3 runs 16 residues. In germline, CDR1 is LGHNA, CDR2 YNFKEQ.

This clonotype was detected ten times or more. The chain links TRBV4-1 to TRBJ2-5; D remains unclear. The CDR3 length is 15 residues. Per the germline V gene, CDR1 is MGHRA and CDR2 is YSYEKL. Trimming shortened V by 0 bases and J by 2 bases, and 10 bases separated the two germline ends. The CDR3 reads CASSQDRGPQETQYF. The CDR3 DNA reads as TGCGCCAGCAGCCAAGATCGCGGACCTCAAGAGACCCAGTACTTC.

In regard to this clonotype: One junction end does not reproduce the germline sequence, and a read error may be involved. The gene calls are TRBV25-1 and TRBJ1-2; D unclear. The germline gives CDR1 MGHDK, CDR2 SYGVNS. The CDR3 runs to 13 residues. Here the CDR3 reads CTSTPGTDYGYTF. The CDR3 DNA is TGTACCAGCACCCCAGGAACAGACTATGGCTACACCTTC.

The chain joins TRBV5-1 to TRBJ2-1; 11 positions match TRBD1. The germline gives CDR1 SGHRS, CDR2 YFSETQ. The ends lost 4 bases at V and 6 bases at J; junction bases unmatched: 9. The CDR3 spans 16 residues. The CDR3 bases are TGCGCCAGCAGCCTGGACCCCGGGACAGGGGGCAATGAGCAGTTCTTC. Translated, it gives CASSLDPGTGGNEQFF.

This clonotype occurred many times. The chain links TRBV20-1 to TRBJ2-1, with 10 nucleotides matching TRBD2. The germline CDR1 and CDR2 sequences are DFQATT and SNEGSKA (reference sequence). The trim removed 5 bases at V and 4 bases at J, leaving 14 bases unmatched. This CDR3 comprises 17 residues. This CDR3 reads CSAHGTIAGGLYNEQFF. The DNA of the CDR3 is TGCAGTGCTCATGGAACAATAGCGGGGGGATTATACAATGAGCAGTTCTTC.

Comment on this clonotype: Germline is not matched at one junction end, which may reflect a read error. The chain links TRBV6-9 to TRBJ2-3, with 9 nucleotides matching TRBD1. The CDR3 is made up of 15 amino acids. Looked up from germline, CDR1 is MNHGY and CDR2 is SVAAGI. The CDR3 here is CASSYGTGTTDTQCF. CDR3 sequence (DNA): TGTGCCAGCAGTTACGGGACAGGGACCACAGATACGCAGTGTTTT.

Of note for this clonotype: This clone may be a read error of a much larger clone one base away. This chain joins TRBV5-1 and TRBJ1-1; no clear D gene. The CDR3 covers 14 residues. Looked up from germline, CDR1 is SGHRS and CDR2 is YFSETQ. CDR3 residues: CAGSLAPGGTEAFF. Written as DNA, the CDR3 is TGCGCCGGCAGCTTGGCTCCGGGAGGCACTGAAGCTTTCTTT.

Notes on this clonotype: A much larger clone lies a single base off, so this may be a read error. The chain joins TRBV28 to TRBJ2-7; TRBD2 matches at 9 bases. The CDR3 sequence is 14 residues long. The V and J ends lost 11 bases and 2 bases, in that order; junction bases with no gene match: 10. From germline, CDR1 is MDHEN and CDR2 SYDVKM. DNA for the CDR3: TGTGCCGACGGACTAGCGCCACCCACCTACGAGCAGTACTTC. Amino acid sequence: CADGLAPPTYEQYF.

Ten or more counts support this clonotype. DNA of the CDR3: TGCGCCAGCCGCGGACGGATGAACACTGAAGCTTTCTTT. This translates into CASRGRMNTEAFF. V and J are TRBV10-2 and TRBJ1-1; D unresolved. Germline V CDR1 and CDR2: WSHSY, SAAADI. The CDR3 loop spans 13 amino acids. Trimming cost V 8 bases and J 0 bases, with 10 bases left between them.

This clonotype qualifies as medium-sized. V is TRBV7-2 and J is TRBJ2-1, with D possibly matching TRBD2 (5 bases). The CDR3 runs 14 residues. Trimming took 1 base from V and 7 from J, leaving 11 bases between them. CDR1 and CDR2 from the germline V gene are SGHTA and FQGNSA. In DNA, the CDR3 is TGTGCCAGCAGCTTAGAGTTCTCGGGAAATGAGCAGTTCTTC. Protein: CASSLEFSGNEQFF.

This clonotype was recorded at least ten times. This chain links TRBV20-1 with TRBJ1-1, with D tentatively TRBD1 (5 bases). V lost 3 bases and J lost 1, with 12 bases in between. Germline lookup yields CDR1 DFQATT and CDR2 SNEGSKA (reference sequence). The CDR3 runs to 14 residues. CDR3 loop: CSASGGTANTEAFF. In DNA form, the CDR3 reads TGCAGTGCTAGCGGAGGGACCGCGAACACTGAAGCTTTCTTT.

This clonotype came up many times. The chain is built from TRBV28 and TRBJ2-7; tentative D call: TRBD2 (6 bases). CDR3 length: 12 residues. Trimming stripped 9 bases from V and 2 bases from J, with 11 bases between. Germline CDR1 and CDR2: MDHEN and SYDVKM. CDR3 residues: CASSGRPYEQYV. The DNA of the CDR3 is TGTGCCAGTAGCGGCCGCCCCTACGAGCAGTACGTC.